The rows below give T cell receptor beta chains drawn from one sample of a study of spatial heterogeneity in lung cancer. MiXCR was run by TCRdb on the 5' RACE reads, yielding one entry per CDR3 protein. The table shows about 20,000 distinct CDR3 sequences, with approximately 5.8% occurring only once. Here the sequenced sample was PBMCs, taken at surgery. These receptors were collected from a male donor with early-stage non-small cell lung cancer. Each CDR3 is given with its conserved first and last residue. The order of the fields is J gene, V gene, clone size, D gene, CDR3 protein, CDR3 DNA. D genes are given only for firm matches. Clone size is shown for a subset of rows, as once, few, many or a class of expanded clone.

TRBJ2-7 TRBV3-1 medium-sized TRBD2 CASSQEFSGSTEQYF TGTGCCAGCAGCCAAGAATTTAGCGGGAGTACTGAGCAGTACTTC
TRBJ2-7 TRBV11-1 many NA CASSTRDGSSYEQYF TGTGCCAGCAGCACCCGGGACGGAAGCTCCTACGAGCAGTACTTC
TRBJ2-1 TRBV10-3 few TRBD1 CAIGGTGVGEQFF TGTGCCATCGGAGGGACAGGGGTTGGTGAGCAGTTCTTC
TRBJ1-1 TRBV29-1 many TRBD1 CSVGETGMGEAFF TGCAGCGTTGGGGAGACAGGGATGGGTGAAGCTTTCTTT
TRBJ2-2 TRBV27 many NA CASSFGVRTGELFF TGTGCCAGCAGTTTCGGGGTGCGGACCGGGGAGCTGTTTTTT
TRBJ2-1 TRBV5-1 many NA CASSATTTSPTSEQFF TGCGCCAGCAGCGCCACCACCACTAGTCCGACAAGTGAGCAGTTCTTC
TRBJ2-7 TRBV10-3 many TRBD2 CAISPGTRGHEQYF TGTGCCATCAGTCCCGGGACTAGGGGCCACGAGCAGTACTTC
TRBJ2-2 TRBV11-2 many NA CASSMRDGTGELFF TGTGCCAGCAGCATGAGGGATGGCACCGGGGAGCTGTTTTTT
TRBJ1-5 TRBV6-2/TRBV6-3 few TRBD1 CASSSGTGNNQPQHF TGTGCCAGCAGTTCCGGGACAGGGAACAATCAGCCCCAGCATTTT
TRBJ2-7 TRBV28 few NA CASSRVQAQYF TGTGCCAGCAGTAGAGTACAGGCGCAGTACTTC
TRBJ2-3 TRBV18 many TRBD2 CASSPRTSGSTDTQYF TGTGCCAGCTCACCTAGGACTAGCGGGAGCACAGATACGCAGTATTTT
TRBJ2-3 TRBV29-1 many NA CSVEDLGGGGTDTQYF TGCAGCGTTGAAGATTTGGGAGGGGGGGGCACAGATACGCAGTATTTT
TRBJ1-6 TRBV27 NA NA CASSLGGLASPLHF TGTGCCAGCAGTTTAGGTGGACTAGCTTCACCCCTCCACTTT
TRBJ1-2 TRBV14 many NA CASSPRLPNYGYTF TGTGCCAGCAGCCCGCGCCTACCTAACTATGGCTACACCTTC
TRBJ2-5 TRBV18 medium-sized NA CASSPAGETQYF TGTGCCAGCTCACCGGCAGGAGAGACCCAGTACTTC
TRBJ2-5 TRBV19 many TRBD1 CASRRQGAPGETQYF TGTGCCAGTAGGAGACAGGGGGCTCCAGGAGAGACCCAGTACTTC
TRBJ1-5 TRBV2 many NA CASSGREYQPQHF TGTGCCAGCAGTGGGAGGGAATATCAGCCCCAGCATTTT
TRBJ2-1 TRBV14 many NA CASSQEVPPPVNEQFF TGTGCCAGCAGCCAAGAAGTCCCCCCTCCCGTAAATGAGCAGTTCTTC
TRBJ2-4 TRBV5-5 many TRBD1 CASSRDRQNIQYF TGTGCCAGCAGCCGGGACAGACAAAACATTCAGTACTTC
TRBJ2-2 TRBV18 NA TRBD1 CASSPQKGGNTGELFF TGTGCCAGCTCACCACAGAAAGGGGGCAACACCGGGGAGCTGTTTTTT
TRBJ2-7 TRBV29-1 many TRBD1 CSVTRQGAYEQYF TGCAGCGTCACACGACAGGGGGCGTACGAGCAGTACTTC
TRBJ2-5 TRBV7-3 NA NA CASSLNPPETQYF TGTGCCAGCAGCTTAAACCCCCCCGAGACCCAGTACTTC
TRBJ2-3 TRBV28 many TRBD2 CASSPNAGIAGPSSTDTQYF TGTGCCAGCAGTCCAAACGCGGGGATAGCGGGCCCATCTAGCACAGATACGCAGTATTTT
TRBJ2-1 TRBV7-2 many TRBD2 CASSPSGLAGDREQFF TGTGCCAGCAGCCCATCGGGACTAGCGGGAGACCGTGAGCAGTTCTTC
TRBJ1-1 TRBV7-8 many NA CASSPGGRTEAFF TGTGCCAGCAGCCCCGGTGGTCGCACTGAAGCTTTCTTT
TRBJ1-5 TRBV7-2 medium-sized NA CASSLQGDQPQHF TGTGCCAGCAGCCTACAGGGTGATCAGCCCCAGCATTTT
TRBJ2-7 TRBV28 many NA CASSRTVWGEQYF TGTGCCAGCAGTCGTACGGTCTGGGGGGAGCAGTACTTC
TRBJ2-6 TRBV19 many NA CASSMEGAGANVLTF TGTGCCAGTAGTATGGAGGGAGCTGGGGCCAACGTCCTGACTTTC
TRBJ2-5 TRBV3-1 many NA CASSQVGVRETQYF TGTGCCAGCAGCCAAGTTGGGGTTAGAGAGACCCAGTACTTC
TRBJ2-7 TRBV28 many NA CASSLDDRSREQYF TGTGCCAGCAGTCTAGATGACAGGTCCCGCGAGCAGTACTTC
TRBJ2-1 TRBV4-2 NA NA CASSGPARLAWNEQFF TGTGCCAGCAGCGGACCCGCCAGGCTAGCGTGGAATGAGCAGTTCTTC
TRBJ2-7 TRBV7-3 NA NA CASSRGGRNYEQYF TGTGCCAGCAGCAGGGGGGGGAGAAACTACGAGCAGTACTTC
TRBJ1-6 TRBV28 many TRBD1 CASSRRQGVRSPLHF TGTGCCAGCAGCCGCCGACAGGGGGTCCGTTCACCCCTCCACTTT